This T cell receptor (beta chain) was sequenced during a study of blood T cell repertoires in COVID-19. Study summary: Acute and convalescent COVID-19 specimens originated in the United States, Italy and Spain.

TCRdb keeps only in-frame clones here, not all; method: immunoSEQ multiplex PCR. In the table there are 200,000 to 250,000 clones, approximately 77% of which are singletons. Germline trimming cut 4 bases from V and 0 bases from J; bases unmatched to any gene: 5. This CDR3 comprises 15 residues. Germline V lookup: CDR1 LGHDT, CDR2 YNNKEL (reference sequence). The J gene is TRBJ1-2, the V gene TRBV3-1 (or the pseudogene TRBV3-2); TRBD1 aligns across 7 bases. This clonotype was sampled from a woman of 80 years or more with acute or convalescent COVID-19. What was sequenced was peripheral blood. CDR3 sequence (DNA): TGTGCCAGCAGCCCGCGACAGGGAACTAACTATGGCTACACCTTC. Amino acid sequence: CASSPRQGTNYGYTF.